These T cell receptor beta chains were read from a single sample in a study of T-cell memory formation after mild COVID-19. TCRdb reprocessed the 5' RACE reads with MiXCR, giving one entry per CDR3 protein. The sample records about 320,000 distinct CDR3 sequences, more than 13% being singletons. Source material: PBMCs or a T cell subset sorted from them (not recorded which). The source is a man aged 18 to 29 who had mild COVID-19 (a few samples of this study predate the infection). Cell type and time point are not known. The CDR3 runs from the conserved cysteine through the conserved F or W. D genes are given only for firm matches. Size values are once, few and many counts, or a class for expanded clones, and some rows have none.

d_gene	abundance	v_gene	j_gene	CDR3nt	CDR3aa
-	few	TRBV7-2	TRBJ1-1	TGTGCCAGCAGCTTAGATCGGGGAAGCACTGAAGCTTTCTTT	CASSLDRGSTEAFF
-	-	TRBV7-2	TRBJ1-2	TGTGCCAGCAGCTTTGTTCCATTCAAAAGCGGCTATGGCTACACCTTC	CASSFVPFKSGYGYTF
-	-	TRBV7-9	TRBJ2-4	TGTGCCAGCAGCTTCGAGGGGGAGGCCAAAAACATTCAGTACTTC	CASSFEGEAKNIQYF
-	-	TRBV4-2	TRBJ2-3	TGTGCCAGCAGCCAAGATCCTCGGGGGGCTGGAGATACGCAGTATTTT	CASSQDPRGAGDTQYF
TRBD1	-	TRBV6-5	TRBJ1-6	TGTGCCAGCAGTCGTAGGGGAACAGGGGGATCACCCCTCCACTTT	CASSRRGTGGSPLHF
TRBD2	few	TRBV7-2	TRBJ2-3	TGTGCCAGCAGCCCCGTGAGCGGGGGGAGCACAGATACGCAGTATTTT	CASSPVSGGSTDTQYF
TRBD1	few	TRBV7-9	TRBJ2-3	TGTGCCAGCAGCTCCTACCGGGACAGGGAGTATTTT	CASSSYRDREYF
-	many	TRBV20-1	TRBJ1-5	TGCAGTGCCCATGAGGGGCCCGGAGGGCCCCAGCATTTT	CSAHEGPGGPQHF
-	-	TRBV20-1	TRBJ2-7	TGCAGTGCTAGAAGGGTGATGGACGAGCAGTACTTC	CSARRVMDEQYF
-	-	TRBV29-1	TRBJ2-7	TGCAGCGTTGCGGAGTACAGGGTTGACGAGCAGTACTTC	CSVAEYRVDEQYF
-	few	TRBV30	TRBJ1-2	TGTGCCAGCGGGCGGAGGGACTATGGCTACACCTTC	CASGRRDYGYTF
-	-	TRBV20-1	TRBJ1-2	TGCAGTGCTAGACCAGGGGTGAAAGGTGGCTACACCTTC	CSARPGVKGGYTF
-	-	TRBV6-1	TRBJ2-5	TGTGCCAGCAGTGAAGGAAACGGCCAAGAGACCCAGTACTTC	CASSEGNGQETQYF
-	-	TRBV25-1	TRBJ2-2	TGTGCCAGCAGTCCGCTGCCTCCGAACACCGGGGAGCTGTTTTTT	CASSPLPPNTGELFF
TRBD1	few	TRBV20-1	TRBJ1-1	TGCAGTGCGGAAACAGGGGGCCACCCTGAAGCTTTCTTT	CSAETGGHPEAFF
TRBD1	-	TRBV28	TRBJ1-1	TGTGCCAGCAGTTTCTCTCCTCTTCCCAGGGGACTGACAGGGACTGAAGCTTTCTTT	CASSFSPLPRGLTGTEAFF
-	few	TRBV19	TRBJ1-1	TGTGCCAGTGGACAGACAGTGAACACTGAAGCTTTCTTT	CASGQTVNTEAFF
TRBD1	few	TRBV4-1	TRBJ1-2	TGCGCCAGCAGCCAAGATTCTAGGACAGGACGATATGGCTACACCTTC	CASSQDSRTGRYGYTF
-	few	TRBV30	TRBJ1-5	TGTGCCTGGGGGCGGGGGGGCGGTCAGCCCCAGCATTTT	CAWGRGGGQPQHF
TRBD2	-	TRBV6-5	TRBJ2-1	TGTGCCAGCAGGGATTTAACTAGCGGTAATGAGCAGTTCTTC	CASRDLTSGNEQFF
TRBD1	-	TRBV12-3/TRBV12-4	TRBJ1-3	TGTGCCAGCAGTCCTACACCGGGACAGGGGGAAAACACCATATATTTT	CASSPTPGQGENTIYF
TRBD1	few	TRBV15	TRBJ2-5	TGTGCCACCAGCAAAGGGGGCAACCAAGAGACCCAGTACTTC	CATSKGGNQETQYF
-	few	TRBV12-3/TRBV12-4	TRBJ2-1	TGTGCCAGCAGTTTAAGAGGAGGGGGGACGTACAATGAGCAGTTCTTC	CASSLRGGGTYNEQFF
-	-	TRBV20-1	TRBJ1-1	TGCAGTGCTCACTGGGAAGGGGATATTAACACTGAAGCTTTCTTT	CSAHWEGDINTEAFF
-	-	TRBV6-2/TRBV6-3	TRBJ2-1	TGTGCCAGCCTAACTGGGGGGCCCTACAATGAGCAGTTCTTC	CASLTGGPYNEQFF
-	-	TRBV5-6	TRBJ1-2	TGTGCCAGCAGCCCCCGACCGGAATACACTAACTATGGCTACACCTTC	CASSPRPEYTNYGYTF
TRBD2	few	TRBV5-5	TRBJ2-3	TGTGCCAGCAGCTTAACGGGAGGGGAATTCACAGATACGCAGTATTTT	CASSLTGGEFTDTQYF
-	-	TRBV5-1	TRBJ2-7	TGCGCCAGCAGCCCCCGAGGGGGGAACGAGCAGTACTTC	CASSPRGGNEQYF
-	few	TRBV6-2/TRBV6-3	TRBJ1-5	TGTGCCAGCAGTTACGCAGGTAGAGGCAATCAGCCCCAGCATTTT	CASSYAGRGNQPQHF
-	-	TRBV11-2	TRBJ2-2	TGTGCCAGCAGCACGACATCCAACAAGGGCGGAGGCGGGGAGCTGTTTTTT	CASSTTSNKGGGGELFF
-	-	TRBV20-1	TRBJ1-1	TGCAGTGCACGGGTCTGGGCTTTCTTT	CSARVWAFF
-	few	TRBV3-1	TRBJ2-1	TGTGCCAGCAGCCCTCCACCACGGGGTAGGTACAATGAGCAGTTCTTC	CASSPPPRGRYNEQFF
-	few	TRBV7-2	TRBJ1-6	TGTGCCAGCAGCTCCGGGATCAGTGGTTCACCCCTCCACTTT	CASSSGISGSPLHF
TRBD1	few	TRBV2	TRBJ1-5	TGTGCCAGCAGCGACCAGGGGGTGTATCAGCCCCAGCATTTT	CASSDQGVYQPQHF
TRBD1	few	TRBV11-1	TRBJ2-3	TGTGCCAGCAGCAGTATTCGGGGACAGGGTTACACAGATACGCAGTATTTT	CASSSIRGQGYTDTQYF
TRBD1	many	TRBV12-3/TRBV12-4	TRBJ2-3	TGTGCCAGCACCCCACTGGGACAGAGCACAGATACGCAGTATTTT	CASTPLGQSTDTQYF
TRBD1	-	TRBV6-2/TRBV6-3	TRBJ2-1	TGTGCCAGCAGCCGCCGGGACAGCTCCTACAATGAGCAGTTCTTC	CASSRRDSSYNEQFF
-	many	TRBV15	TRBJ2-3	TGTGCCACCAGCAGAGGGTCACCGGGGGACCCCACAGATACGCAGTATTTT	CATSRGSPGDPTDTQYF
TRBD1	-	TRBV12-3/TRBV12-4	TRBJ2-2	TGTGCCAGCAGGACAGGGGCGGGAAACACCGGGGAGCTGTTTTTT	CASRTGAGNTGELFF
TRBD1	few	TRBV5-6	TRBJ1-1	TGTGCCAGCAGCTGGGGACAGGAGACTGAAGCTTTCTTT	CASSWGQETEAFF